This TCR beta chain originates from a study of T cell repertoires in cytomegalovirus infection. On the study more broadly: Through public TCR beta signatures, both CMV infection and matching HLA type were indicated. Whole-study findings and limits: Carriers of CMV and the relevant HLA type were discriminated by public TCR beta frequency. Dominating the ex vivo response were HLA-C-restricted CMV-specific TCR beta clonotypes.

Germline CDR1 LGHNT, CDR2 FRNRAP. Trimming pared 3 bases from V and 7 bases from J, leaving 12 bases between. This CDR3 region has 13 residues. This clonotype turned up a few times. Its specificity is unknown. TCRdb reanalysed the reads using MiXCR and keeps one entry per CDR3 protein. The table lists approximately 630,000 distinct CDR3 sequences, roughly 24% of them singletons. The chain has TRBV12-5 and TRBJ1-1; D is perhaps TRBD1 (6 bases). The receptor comes from a human donor in good health (CMV status not recorded). Some clones in this sample may be carry-over from other donors' samples. The sequenced sample was CD8+ T cells from PBMCs. The CDR3 is CASGLVQGDEAFF. CDR3 in DNA: TGTGCTAGTGGTTTAGTACAGGGCGATGAAGCTTTCTTT.